The 23 T cell receptor beta chains in this list originate from one sample, sequenced in a study of blood T cell repertoires in COVID-19. This table comes from immunoSEQ multiplex PCR, and its TCRdb copy is limited to in-frame clones, with some not included. The sample holds hundreds of thousands of clones, roughly 85% seen once. What was sequenced was peripheral blood. All receptors derive from a woman aged 40 to 50 with active or convalescent COVID-19.

V gene TRBV5-1 combines with J gene TRBJ2-6, with 7 bases lining up with TRBD1. CDR1 and CDR2 (germline): SGHRS, YFSETQ. With 1 base clipped from V and 3 bases from J, the junction kept 10 bases outside the gene matches. The CDR3 is 18 residues long. DNA for the CDR3: TGCGCCAGCAGCTTGATGCCAGGGGGTCCTGGTGGGGCCAACGTCCTGACTTTC. Encoded protein: CASSLMPGGPGGANVLTF.

The chain joins TRBV30 to TRBJ1-2; 8 bases fit TRBD1. The CDR3 is 14 amino acids. V gave up 2 bases and J gave up 5 bases; unmatched junction bases: 7. Germline CDR1 GTSNPN, CDR2 SVGIG (reference sequence). This CDR3 reads CAWSTDRGQYGYTF. CDR3 in DNA: TGTGCCTGGAGTACCGACAGGGGACAATATGGCTACACCTTC.

This chain links TRBV13 with TRBJ1-1; D is possibly TRBD1 (6 bases). CDR3 length: 16 residues. Trimming cost V 3 bases and J 3 bases, with 17 bases left between them. Germline CDR1 is PRHDT and CDR2 is FYEKMQ (reference sequence). CDR3 DNA: TGTGCCAGCAGCTTGGCCAGGGGTTATTATGACACTGAAGCTTTCTTT. Translation: CASSLARGYYDTEAFF.

The gene calls are TRBV5-5 and TRBJ1-2, with 8 bases fitting TRBD1. The CDR3 totals 17 residues. V lost 6 bases and J lost 2; bases outside the gene matches: 15. CDR1 is SGHKS, CDR2 YYEKEE, per germline (reference sequence). This chain's CDR3 is CASTSRGQEIYNYGYTF. The CDR3 DNA is TGTGCCAGCACCTCCAGGGGGCAAGAGATATACAACTATGGCTACACCTTC.

The J gene is TRBJ1-3, the V gene TRBV6-5; no firm D call. The germline CDR1 and CDR2 sequences are MNHEY and SVGAGI. The V gene lost 2 bases and the J gene lost 2 bases, with 10 bases spanning the gap. This CDR3 region has 15 residues. CDR3 nucleotide sequence: TGTGCCAGCAGTTACAGGGAGAGGACTGGAAACACCATATATTTT. Its protein is CASSYRERTGNTIYF.

The chain employs TRBV4-1 and TRBJ2-5; D is ambiguous. CDR1 is MGHRA, CDR2 YSYEKL, per germline. The V and J ends lost 2 bases and 3 bases respectively, with 13 bases between them. CDR3 length: 15 residues. In DNA, the CDR3 is TGCGCCAGCAGCCAACCCGGTATGGGCGAAGAGACCCAGTACTTC. This codes for CASSQPGMGEETQYF.

Here the CDR3 DNA reads TGTGCCAGCAGCCCTGGGATCGGTAGCGAGTCGCAGTATTTT. It translates to CASSPGIGSESQYF. J is TRBJ2-3 and V is TRBV3-1 (or the pseudogene TRBV3-2), with a weak D call TRBD2 (5 bases). The germline V and J ends were trimmed by 4 bases and 10 bases, with 18 bases remaining between them. The CDR3 runs to 14 residues. Germline CDR1 and CDR2: LGHDT and YNNKEL (reference sequence).

The gene calls are TRBV11-3 and TRBJ1-1; D perhaps matches TRBD1 (6 bases). The V end was cut by 0 bases, the J end by 4 bases, with 12 bases between. Looked up from germline, CDR1 is SGHNT and CDR2 is YENEEA. This CDR3 comprises 15 residues. The CDR3 DNA reads TGTGCCAGCAGCTTAGATCCAGGGGTCCGCACTGAAGCTTTCTTT. The encoded protein is CASSLDPGVRTEAFF.

The chain carries TRBV25-1 and TRBJ1-5; 12 bases are a match to TRBD1. The CDR3 runs to 17 residues. With 4 bases clipped from V and 7 bases from J, the junction kept 11 bases outside the gene matches. Germline-derived CDR1 and CDR2 are MGHDK and SYGVNS. The CDR3 is CASSGGGQGARLQPQHF. CDR3 nucleotides: TGTGCCAGCAGTGGGGGGGGACAGGGGGCTCGTTTGCAGCCCCAGCATTTT.

V is TRBV7-9 and J is TRBJ2-1; D remains ambiguous. CDR3 length: 13 residues. Per the germline V gene, CDR1 is SEHNR and CDR2 is FQNEAQ (reference sequence). V lost 4 bases, J lost 6 bases, and 10 bases lay in between. CDR3 in DNA: TGTGCCAGCAGCTCTACGGCAGGCAATGAGCAGTTCTTC. Amino acid sequence: CASSSTAGNEQFF.

The J gene is TRBJ1-1, the V gene TRBV19, with TRBD1 as a possible D gene (6 bases). Germline CDR1 is LNHDA and CDR2 is SQIVND (reference sequence). V lost 9 bases and J lost 1, with 18 bases in between. The CDR3 contains 15 residues. In nucleotides, the CDR3 is TGTGCCAGCCGGAACTCCGGACAGAAGAACACTGAAGCTTTCTTT. This gives the protein CASRNSGQKNTEAFF.

The chain is built from TRBV14 and TRBJ2-3, with D perhaps TRBD2 (6 bases). The CDR3 is made up of 16 amino acids. V lost 2 bases and J lost 10, with 22 bases in between. Germline assignment: CDR1 SGHDN and CDR2 FVKESK. The CDR3 reads CASSQLSGGLANPQYF. The CDR3 DNA sequence: TGTGCCAGCAGCCAACTCTCCGGCGGGCTAGCGAATCCGCAGTATTTT.

The gene calls are TRBV10-1 and TRBJ2-3; TRBD2 aligns across 10 bases. After removal of 4 bases from V and 0 bases from J, the junction contained 7 bases not matched to a gene. This CDR3 is 17 amino acids long. Per the germline V gene, CDR1 is WNHNN and CDR2 is SYGVQD (reference sequence). CDR3 in DNA: TGCGCCAGCAGTGCCTTCGGACTAGCGGAAAGCACAGATACGCAGTATTTT. It codes for CASSAFGLAESTDTQYF.

In its sample, this clone was seen once. J is TRBJ2-2 and V is TRBV11-2; 7 positions agree with TRBD1. Germline V gene lookup returns CDR1 SGHAT and CDR2 FQNNGV. Trimming took 6 bases from V and 1 from J; bases not matched to a gene: 8. There are 16 residues in the CDR3. The CDR3 here is CASSPRGQMNTGELFF. The CDR3 DNA is TGTGCCAGCAGTCCCCGGGGACAGATGAACACCGGGGAGCTGTTTTTT.

This sequence joins TRBV5-1 and TRBJ1-1; D might be TRBD1 (6 bases). V shed 4 bases and J shed 1 base, with 14 bases lying between them. Per germline, CDR1 SGHRS and CDR2 YFSETQ. CDR3 length: 15 amino acids. The CDR3 coding sequence is TGCGCCAGCAGCCCACAGCAGGGGAAGAACACTGAAGCTTTCTTT. It yields the protein CASSPQQGKNTEAFF.

The chain is built from TRBV5-1 and TRBJ2-5, with D unclear. The CDR3 is 12 amino acids. Between the trimmed V and J ends, which lost 2 bases and 5 bases, there was a span of 7 bases. The germline gives CDR1 SGHRS, CDR2 YFSETQ. Here the CDR3 DNA reads TGCGCCAGCAGCTTTCCAGGCGAGACCCAGTACTTC. This encodes CASSFPGETQYF. Full variable domain (missing parts from reference TRBV5-1 and TRBJ2-5): KAGVTQTPRYLIKTRGQQVTLSCSPISGHRSVSWYQQTPGQGLQFLFEYFSETQRNKGNFPGRFSGRQFSNSRSEMNVSTLELGDSALYLCASSFPGETQYFGPGTRLLVL.

The chain has TRBV5-6 and TRBJ2-7, with 7 nucleotides matching TRBD1. The CDR3 is 13 residues long. CDR1 is SGHDT and CDR2 is YYEEEE in the germline V gene. V was clipped by 4 bases and J by 3 bases; unmatched bases: 4. DNA of the CDR3: TGTGCCAGCAGCCGCCGGGACAGCTACGAGCAGTACTTC. Its protein product is CASSRRDSYEQYF.

This chain joins TRBV9 and TRBJ2-1, with 13 bases that match TRBD2. The CDR3 is made up of 19 amino acids. The junction had 8 bases not matched to a gene; V was cut back by 2 bases and J by 0 bases. The germline gives CDR1 SGDLS, CDR2 YYNGEE. The CDR3 loop is CASSVTQGLAGSSYNEQFF. For the CDR3, the DNA is TGTGCCAGCAGCGTGACACAGGGACTAGCGGGGAGCTCCTACAATGAGCAGTTCTTC.

In this sample, this clone is medium-sized. The chain has TRBV5-5 and TRBJ1-1; D is perhaps TRBD1 (6 bases). The germline V gene has CDR1 SGHKS and CDR2 YYEKEE (reference sequence). The length of the CDR3 is 14 residues. The V end was cut by 4 bases, the J end by 1 base, with 11 bases between. The CDR3 DNA reads TGTGCCAGCAGCGTGGACAGTCAGAACACTGAAGCTTTCTTT. Protein: CASSVDSQNTEAFF.

The V and J genes are TRBV5-1 and TRBJ2-1, with a weak D call TRBD2 (6 bases). The V gene lost 4 bases and the J gene lost 4 bases, with 9 bases spanning the gap. Germline values: CDR1 SGHRS, CDR2 YFSETQ. The CDR3 has 13 residues. The CDR3 DNA is TGCGCCAGCAGCATAGCGGTTTACAATGAGCAGTTCTTC. Translating it yields CASSIAVYNEQFF.

This clone was seen once. V and J are TRBV27 and TRBJ1-1, with D hard to call. The CDR3 length is 16 residues. V was cut by 3 bases and J by 0 bases, with 14 bases left in between. Germline V gene lookup returns CDR1 MNHEY and CDR2 SMNVEV (reference sequence). The chain's CDR3 is CASSFRRAAMNTEAFF. The CDR3 DNA is TGTGCCAGCAGTTTTCGGCGGGCGGCCATGAACACTGAAGCTTTCTTT.

This clone was found once. DNA of the CDR3: TGTGCCAGCAGCCCTAGTCAGGCCTACGGGGAAGAGACCCAGTACTTC. Translated, it gives CASSPSQAYGEETQYF. The V gene is TRBV5-6, the J gene TRBJ2-5; tentative D call: TRBD2 (5 bases). The CDR3 sequence is 16 residues long. The germline V and J ends were trimmed by 4 bases and 3 bases, with 19 bases remaining between them. The germline CDR1 and CDR2 sequences are SGHDT and YYEEEE.

The chain is built from TRBV24-1 and TRBJ1-1; TRBD1 is a possible D gene (6 bases). Germline V lookup: CDR1 KGHDR, CDR2 SFDVKD. The CDR3 is 14 residues long. Trimming shortened V by 2 bases and J by 4 bases, and 10 bases separated the two germline ends. CDR3 sequence reads: CATSDSQGFTEAFF. CDR3 coding DNA: TGTGCCACCAGTGATTCCCAGGGGTTCACTGAAGCTTTCTTT.